One sample yielded the 20 T cell receptor beta chains listed below, sequenced in a study of OX40 agonist ivuxolimab in advanced cancers. Libraries were prepared by immunoSEQ multiplex PCR; TCRdb keeps only in-frame clonotypes and omits some of them. The data hold tens of thousands of clones, with 84% observed a single time. The sample was CD4+ or CD8+ T cells sorted from blood, taken in a trial of the OX40 agonist ivuxolimab. The receptors stem from an adult with an advanced solid tumor such as melanoma, head and neck, liver or kidney cancer.

This rearrangement joins TRBV7-6 to TRBJ1-5; D gene ambiguous. Germline V gene lookup returns CDR1 SGHVS and CDR2 FNYEAQ. V was clipped by 1 base and J by 6 bases, with 10 bases between them. The CDR3 is 14 amino acids. The CDR3 bases are TGTGCCAGCAGCTTAGGTGGGGAGGCTCAGCCCCAGCATTTT. It codes for CASSLGGEAQPQHF.

In the case of this clone: Being one base from a much bigger clone, this may be a read error. The chain employs TRBV18 and TRBJ2-1, with unresolved D. CDR3 length: 12 residues. Germline V CDR1 and CDR2: KGHSH, LQKENI. This chain's CDR3 is CASSPGYNERFF. As DNA, the CDR3 is TGTGCCAGCTCACCAGGTTACAATGAGCGGTTCTTC.

The chain uses TRBV19 and TRBJ1-2; 7 bases are shared with TRBD1. The germline CDR1 and CDR2 sequences are LNHDA and SQIVND (reference sequence). This CDR3 has 14 amino acids. J was trimmed by 4 bases and V by 1 base; bases with no gene match: 3. The CDR3 protein is CASSIAQGSYGYTF. DNA of the CDR3: TGTGCCAGTAGTATAGCACAGGGGAGCTATGGCTACACCTTC.

The chain combines TRBV28 with TRBJ1-5; D unresolved. V was trimmed by 6 bases and J by 3 bases, leaving 15 bases between them. The germline CDR1 and CDR2 sequences are MDHEN and SYDVKM. The CDR3 is 15 residues long. CDR3 sequence (DNA): TGTGCCAGCAGATGGGCCCGGGGATCCAATCAGCCCCAGCATTTT. Encoded protein: CASRWARGSNQPQHF.

The chain couples TRBV7-2 to TRBJ2-1; 13 nucleotides agree with TRBD2. The germline gives CDR1 SGHTA, CDR2 FQGNSA. This CDR3 comprises 16 residues. The trim removed 5 bases at V and 9 bases at J, leaving 10 bases unmatched. CDR3 DNA: TGTGCCAGCAGCCCCTCCGGGACTAGCGGGAATTGTGAGCAGTTCTTC. Its translation is CASSPSGTSGNCEQFF.

The chain has TRBV7-9 and TRBJ2-1, with D possibly being TRBD1 (5 bases). This CDR3 contains 14 residues. The V end was cut by 0 bases, the J end by 8 bases, with 11 bases between. CDR1 is SEHNR and CDR2 is FQNEAQ in the germline V gene (reference sequence). CDR3 sequence reads: CASSLAKGRDEQFF. In DNA, the CDR3 is TGTGCCAGCAGCTTAGCAAAGGGGCGAGATGAGCAGTTCTTC.

V gene TRBV28 combines with J gene TRBJ1-5; the match to TRBD1 covers 8 bases. The CDR3 consists of 16 residues. V trimming: 8 bases; J trimming: 1 base; junction bases outside the gene matches: 10. Looked up from germline, CDR1 is MDHEN and CDR2 is SYDVKM. The CDR3 DNA is TGTGCCAGCCTCCGAACGGACAGGGTGAGCAATCAGCCCCAGCATTTT. Translating it yields CASLRTDRVSNQPQHF.

CDR3 protein: CASSQDWQPASTDTQYF. In DNA, the CDR3 is TGTGCCAGCAGCCAAGATTGGCAGCCCGCTAGCACAGATACGCAGTATTTT. This rearrangement joins TRBV14 to TRBJ2-3; D ambiguous. The CDR3 has 17 amino acids. From germline, CDR1 is SGHDN and CDR2 FVKESK. With 0 bases removed from V and 0 bases from J, the gap between germline ends came to 13 bases. The full variable domain, rest sourced from reference TRBV14 and TRBJ2-3, is EAGVTQFPSHSVIEKGQTVTLRCDPISGHDNLYWYRRVMGKEIKFLLHFVKESKQDESGMPNNRFLAERTGGTYSTLKVQPAELEDSGVYFCASSQDWQPASTDTQYFGPGTRLTVL.

The chain joins TRBV5-6 to TRBJ1-2; D ambiguous. Per the germline V gene, CDR1 is SGHDT and CDR2 is YYEEEE. This CDR3 has 13 residues. The V end was cut by 1 base, the J end by 8 bases, with 12 bases between. The CDR3 nucleotides are TGTGCCAGCAGCTTGCGAGGGTGGCGCGGCTACACCTTC. This codes for CASSLRGWRGYTF. Filled out from reference TRBV5-6 and TRBJ1-2, the complete variable domain reads DAGVTQSPTHLIKTRGQQVTLRCSPKSGHDTVSWYQQALGQGPQFIFQYYEEEERQRGNFPDRFSGHQFPNYSSELNVNALLLGDSALYLCASSLRGWRGYTFGSGTRLTVV.

The rearrangement uses TRBV15 and TRBJ2-7; the match to TRBD1 covers 7 bases. CDR1 is LNHNV and CDR2 is YYDKDF in the germline V gene (reference sequence). This CDR3 is 16 amino acids long. J gave up 2 bases and V 2 bases, and 9 bases lay outside the gene matches. CDR3 in amino acids: CATSRTDRVGPYEQYF. DNA for the CDR3: TGTGCCACCAGCAGAACTGACAGGGTAGGCCCCTACGAGCAGTACTTC. The complete variable domain, with remaining parts taken from reference TRBV15 and TRBJ2-7, reads DAMVIQNPRYQVTQFGKPVTLSCSQTLNHNVMYWYQQKSSQAPKLLFHYYDKDFNNEADTPDNFQSRRPNTSFCFLDIRSPGLGDTAMYLCATSRTDRVGPYEQYFGPGTRLTVT.

This chain connects TRBV11-2 to TRBJ2-5; 8 nucleotides align to TRBD1. CDR3 length equals 17 residues. The trim removed 1 base at V and 1 base at J, leaving 8 bases unmatched. CDR1 and CDR2 (germline): SGHAT, FQNNGV. The CDR3 DNA reads TGTGCCAGCAGCTTAGCGCCACGTACAGGGGGCCAAGAGACCCAGTACTTC. Amino acid sequence: CASSLAPRTGGQETQYF.

The V call is TRBV4-3, the J call TRBJ2-4; either TRBD1 or TRBD2 may fit D (5 bases each). This CDR3 has 18 residues. CDR1 is LGHNA, CDR2 YSLEER, per germline. The germline V and J ends were trimmed by 0 bases and 0 bases, with 15 bases remaining between them. Here the CDR3 DNA reads TGCGCCAGCAGCCAAGATTCTAAAGGGACGTTAGCCAAAAACATTCAGTACTTC. Protein: CASSQDSKGTLAKNIQYF.

CDR3 sequence: CASRSIHREAEAFF. CDR3 DNA: TGTGCCAGCAGATCCATCCACAGGGAAGCTGAAGCTTTCTTT. This sequence joins TRBV4-2 and TRBJ1-1; a possible D gene is TRBD1 (6 bases). V was trimmed by 6 bases and J by 6 bases, leaving 17 bases between them. CDR1 is LGHNA, CDR2 YNFKEQ, per germline. This CDR3 comprises 14 residues.

This rearrangement joins TRBV13 to TRBJ2-3; 11 bases line up with TRBD1. The CDR3 extends over 19 amino acids. J lost 2 bases, V lost 8 bases, and 18 bases had no gene match. Germline CDR1 PRHDT, CDR2 FYEKMQ (reference sequence). The CDR3 reads CASRPLGQGARGSTDTQYF. The CDR3 nucleotides are TGTGCCAGCCGCCCCCTAGGACAGGGGGCCCGGGGTTCCACAGATACGCAGTATTTT. Complete variable domain (other parts from reference TRBV13 and TRBJ2-3): AAGVIQSPRHLIKEKRETATLKCYPIPRHDTVYWYQQGPGQDPQFLISFYEKMQSDKGSIPDRFSAQQFSDYHSELNMSSLELGDSALYFCASRPLGQGARGSTDTQYFGPGTRLTVL.

The chain combines TRBV15 with TRBJ2-7; D is uncertain. The V gene lost 1 base and the J gene lost 3 bases, with 7 bases spanning the gap. Germline V gene lookup returns CDR1 LNHNV and CDR2 YYDKDF (reference sequence). The CDR3 runs to 13 residues. CDR3 nucleotides: TGTGCCACCAGCAGAGGTGACGGCTACGAGCAGTACTTC. Amino acids: CATSRGDGYEQYF.

The V and J genes are TRBV14 and TRBJ2-2, with no clear D. The V gene lost 5 bases and the J gene lost 2 bases, with 3 bases spanning the gap. The CDR3 length is 12 residues. Looked up from germline, CDR1 is SGHDN and CDR2 is FVKESK. This CDR3 is CASSFNTGELFF. CDR3 DNA sequence: TGTGCCAGCAGCTTTAACACCGGGGAGCTGTTTTTT. Full variable domain (missing parts from reference TRBV14 and TRBJ2-2): EAGVTQFPSHSVIEKGQTVTLRCDPISGHDNLYWYRRVMGKEIKFLLHFVKESKQDESGMPNNRFLAERTGGTYSTLKVQPAELEDSGVYFCASSFNTGELFFGEGSRLTVL.

This sequence joins TRBV9 and TRBJ2-3; TRBD2 matches 8 bases. The CDR3 spans 16 residues. V lost 0 bases, J lost 0 bases, and 3 bases stayed unmatched. Germline CDR1 is SGDLS and CDR2 is YYNGEE. This CDR3 reads CASSVVPGGSTDTQYF. The CDR3 DNA follows: TGTGCCAGCAGCGTAGTCCCGGGAGGGAGCACAGATACGCAGTATTTT.

The chain uses TRBV11-2 and TRBJ2-5; D unresolved. The CDR3 consists of 15 residues. The V gene lost 0 bases and the J gene lost 5 bases, with 13 bases spanning the gap. The germline CDR1 and CDR2 sequences are SGHAT and FQNNGV. The DNA for the CDR3 is TGTGCCAGCAGCTTAGAGGTGGGCAGCCAGGAGACCCAGTACTTC. As protein: CASSLEVGSQETQYF.

The chain is built from TRBV18 and TRBJ2-1, with D uncertain. Looked up from germline, CDR1 is KGHSH and CDR2 is LQKENI. The ends were cut back, 7 bases at V and 6 bases at J, with 16 bases in the middle. The CDR3 length is 14 residues. The CDR3 spells CASCPPDRVNEQFF. CDR3 bases: TGTGCCAGCTGCCCCCCGGACCGGGTCAATGAGCAGTTCTTC.

The chain uses TRBV7-8 and TRBJ1-5; D is uncertain. This CDR3 has 13 residues. Trimming stripped 5 bases from V and 0 bases from J, with 5 bases between. In germline, CDR1 is SGHVS, CDR2 FQNEAQ. The CDR3 is CASSARSNQPQHF. CDR3 in DNA: TGTGCCAGCAGCGCCCGTAGCAATCAGCCCCAGCATTTT.